The 29 T cell receptor beta chains listed next were all sequenced from one sample in a study of blood T cell repertoires in COVID-19. Sequencing was performed with immunoSEQ multiplex PCR; in TCRdb, only in-frame clones are kept and a portion is missing. The sample carries about 330,000 clones, around nine tenths recorded once. The sequencing sample was made of peripheral blood. Receptor source: a woman in her forties or fifties with active or convalescent COVID-19.

This rearrangement joins TRBV6-2 or TRBV6-3 to TRBJ1-4, with unresolved D. CDR1 MNHEY and CDR2 SVGEGT come from the germline V gene. The CDR3 is 11 residues long. The V end lost 4 bases, the J end lost 8 bases, and 5 bases lay between the germline ends. The CDR3 DNA follows: TGTGCCAGCAGTTTGTCGGAAAAACTGTTTTTT. Translating gives CASSLSEKLFF.

Here the CDR3 DNA reads TGTGCCAGTTGGGGGGTGGTAGGCTATGGCTACACCTTC. Protein product: CASWGVVGYGYTF. The chain joins TRBV6-5 to TRBJ1-2; perhaps TRBD1 as D (5 bases). Trimming removed 9 bases at V and 4 bases at J, with 15 bases between. CDR1 and CDR2 from the germline V gene are MNHEY and SVGAGI. CDR3 length: 13 amino acids.

The V and J genes are TRBV5-1 and TRBJ1-4; maybe TRBD1 (5 bases). Germline V CDR1 and CDR2: SGHRS, YFSETQ. There are 14 residues in the CDR3. V dropped 4 bases and J dropped 4 bases, with 11 bases sitting between them. The CDR3 sequence is CASSRGTNNEKLFF. CDR3 coding DNA: TGCGCCAGCAGCCGTGGGACTAATAATGAAAAACTGTTTTTT.

The V and J genes are TRBV29-1 and TRBJ2-1; TRBD1 is a possible D gene (6 bases). CDR1 and CDR2 (germline): SQVTM, ANQGSEA. V lost 1 base, J lost 0 bases, and 10 bases lay in between. CDR3 length: 15 amino acids. In nucleotides, the CDR3 is TGCAGCGTTGAAGGGACAGCCGACTCCTACAATGAGCAGTTCTTC. Its protein product is CSVEGTADSYNEQFF.

The J gene is TRBJ1-4, the V gene TRBV5-1, with TRBD1 matching 9 bases. Germline V gives CDR1 SGHRS, CDR2 YFSETQ. This CDR3 is built from 13 residues. The J segment lost 8 bases and the V segment lost 3 bases, leaving 2 bases of the junction unmatched. The CDR3 spells CASSSGTGEKLFF. The CDR3 DNA reads TGCGCCAGCAGCTCGGGGACAGGGGAAAAACTGTTTTTT.

This clone was counted a few times. This chain connects TRBV6-2 or TRBV6-3 to TRBJ1-2; 8 nucleotides match TRBD1. The CDR3 is made up of 16 amino acids. The V segment lost 0 bases and the J segment 4 bases; nucleotides outside the gene matches: 7. Germline values: CDR1 MNHEY, CDR2 SVGEGT. The CDR3 region has the DNA TGTGCCAGCAGTTACTCCCCAGGACAGGGAAGCTATGGCTACACCTTC. Translating it yields CASSYSPGQGSYGYTF.

This chain links TRBV7-8 with TRBJ2-3, with TRBD2 matching over 7 bases. V gave up 2 bases and J gave up 2 bases; unmatched junction bases: 4. In germline, CDR1 is SGHVS, CDR2 FQNEAQ. The CDR3 runs 15 residues. The CDR3 DNA reads as TGTGCCAGCAGCTTACTGGGGGGGAACACAGATACGCAGTATTTT. As protein: CASSLLGGNTDTQYF.

The gene calls are TRBV11-1 and TRBJ2-3; 12 bases fit TRBD2. The germline CDR1 and CDR2 sequences are SGHAT and FQDESV (reference sequence). V lost 1 base and J lost 2; bases outside the gene matches: 1. The CDR3 has 16 residues. The CDR3: CASSLGTSGDTDTQYF. The CDR3 DNA is TGTGCCAGCAGCTTAGGGACTAGCGGGGACACAGATACGCAGTATTTT.

The rearrangement links TRBV11-2 to TRBJ1-1; D remains unclear. Looked up from germline, CDR1 is SGHAT and CDR2 is FQNNGV. The V and J ends lost 0 bases and 6 bases respectively, with 8 bases between them. The CDR3 runs to 13 residues. In DNA form, the CDR3 reads TGTGCCAGCAGCTTAGAATGGTCGGCTGAAGCTTTCTTT. It encodes CASSLEWSAEAFF.

V is TRBV4-1 and J is TRBJ1-3, with D maybe TRBD1 (5 bases). The CDR3 length is 16 residues. Trimming stripped 1 base from V and 0 bases from J, with 10 bases between. In germline, CDR1 is MGHRA, CDR2 YSYEKL. CDR3 DNA: TGCGCCAGCAGCCAAGGGGGACTACTCTCTGGAAACACCATATATTTT. Translated, it gives CASSQGGLLSGNTIYF.

The V gene is TRBV12-5, the J gene TRBJ2-1; 11 bases map to TRBD2. Germline CDR1 reads LGHNT; CDR2 reads FRNRAP. Trimming removed 0 bases from V and 7 bases from J; junction bases left unmatched: 5. The CDR3 extends over 16 amino acids. The CDR3 sequence: CASGLVLAGVLNEQFF. The CDR3 DNA is TGTGCTAGTGGTTTGGTACTAGCGGGAGTATTGAATGAGCAGTTCTTC.

The V call is TRBV6-5, the J call TRBJ1-2; D call uncertain. Germline CDR1 is MNHEY and CDR2 is SVGAGI. This CDR3 is 12 amino acids long. The V end was cut by 7 bases, the J end by 4 bases, with 10 bases between. This chain's CDR3 is CASTDEGYGYTF. The CDR3 coding sequence is TGTGCCAGCACCGACGAGGGCTATGGCTACACCTTC.

This chain joins TRBV19 and TRBJ1-3; D possibly corresponds to TRBD1 (6 bases). CDR3 length: 15 residues. Looked up from germline, CDR1 is LNHDA and CDR2 is SQIVND (reference sequence). Trimming left V 5 bases short and J 0 bases short, with 11 bases between. The CDR3 loop reads CASSRTAYSGNTIYF. The CDR3 bases are TGTGCCAGTAGTCGGACAGCTTACTCTGGAAACACCATATATTTT.

This clone was seen a handful of times. This chain connects TRBV27 to TRBJ2-1, with TRBD2 as a possible D gene (6 bases). CDR1 MNHEY and CDR2 SMNVEV come from the germline V gene (reference sequence). CDR3 length: 16 amino acids. V lost 6 bases and J 0 bases, leaving 15 bases between the germline ends. The CDR3 DNA is TGTGCCAGCAGGCCCGGGACTCCCCCCTCCTACAATGAGCAGTTCTTC. Encoded protein: CASRPGTPPSYNEQFF.

This chain connects TRBV13 to TRBJ1-4, with D possibly matching TRBD1 (5 bases). The CDR3 is made up of 15 amino acids. V shed 3 bases and J shed 4 bases, with 12 bases lying between them. Germline V lookup: CDR1 PRHDT, CDR2 FYEKMQ (reference sequence). CDR3 region: CASSFQGGGNEKLFF. The DNA for the CDR3 is TGTGCCAGCAGCTTCCAGGGAGGCGGTAATGAAAAACTGTTTTTT.

This chain joins TRBV10-3 and TRBJ1-6; a weak D match, TRBD1 (5 bases). V lost 7 bases, J lost 9 bases, and 16 bases lay in between. CDR1 and CDR2 (germline): ENHRY, SYGVKD. This CDR3 has 14 amino acids. In DNA, the CDR3 is TGTGCCATCAACGTGGCAGGGCAAGGTTCACCCCTCCACTTT. Amino acid sequence: CAINVAGQGSPLHF.

The rearrangement links TRBV3-1 (or the pseudogene TRBV3-2) to TRBJ2-5; 7 bases are a match to TRBD2. Germline V gene lookup returns CDR1 LGHDT and CDR2 YNNKEL (reference sequence). CDR3 size: 17 residues. J was trimmed by 5 bases and V by 4 bases; bases with no gene match: 16. The CDR3 protein is CASSPDRSTSAKETQYF. In DNA form, the CDR3 reads TGTGCCAGCAGCCCTGATCGGTCAACTAGCGCTAAGGAGACCCAGTACTTC.

The sample holds one count of this clone. The gene calls are TRBV3-1 (or the pseudogene TRBV3-2) and TRBJ2-6; D might be TRBD1 (5 bases). V lost 5 bases and J 2 bases, leaving 16 bases between the germline ends. Germline-derived CDR1 and CDR2 are LGHDT and YNNKEL (reference sequence). The CDR3 spans 17 residues. The CDR3 DNA follows: TGTGCCAGCAGCTCTCCCCTTCTAGGGGCTGGGGCCAACGTCCTGACTTTC. Translated: CASSSPLLGAGANVLTF.

The chain links TRBV27 to TRBJ1-3; 8 bases line up with TRBD1. The V segment lost 4 bases and the J segment 3 bases; nucleotides outside the gene matches: 5. This CDR3 region has 15 residues. The germline CDR1 and CDR2 sequences are MNHEY and SMNVEV (reference sequence). Here the CDR3 reads CASSSTGADGNTIYF. The CDR3 DNA sequence: TGTGCCAGCAGTTCGACAGGGGCGGATGGAAACACCATATATTTT.

The gene calls are TRBV11-2 and TRBJ2-7, with TRBD1 matching over 7 bases. Germline V lookup: CDR1 SGHAT, CDR2 FQNNGV. The CDR3 totals 16 residues. V shed 4 bases and J 4 bases; nucleotides not matched to a gene: 13. The CDR3 sequence: CASSSLRGRSLYEQYF. The DNA of the CDR3 is TGTGCCAGCAGCTCACTGAGGGGGCGCTCCCTATACGAGCAGTACTTC.

The sample holds a few counts of this clone. This chain links TRBV3-1 (or the pseudogene TRBV3-2) with TRBJ1-1, with D tentatively TRBD1 (6 bases). With 1 base removed from V and 8 bases from J, the gap between germline ends came to 8 bases. The CDR3 extends over 12 amino acids. Germline V gene data show CDR1 as LGHDT and CDR2 as YNNKEL (reference sequence). This CDR3 is CASSQGGQEAFF. The CDR3 DNA reads as TGTGCCAGCAGCCAAGGAGGACAGGAAGCTTTCTTT.

V and J are TRBV7-2 and TRBJ2-3; D unclear. Germline CDR1 is SGHTA and CDR2 is FQGNSA. Between the trimmed V and J ends, which lost 8 bases and 2 bases, there was a span of 11 bases. The CDR3 consists of 13 residues. The CDR3 bases are TGTGCCAGCGGCCAGGCACCCACAGATACGCAGTATTTT. Protein product: CASGQAPTDTQYF.

The chain combines TRBV6-6 with TRBJ1-6; D is unresolved. The V gene's germline CDR1 is MNHNY and CDR2 SVGAGI (reference sequence). There are 16 residues in the CDR3. Trimming took off 0 bases at V and 9 bases at J, with 15 bases between the two ends. CDR3 residues: CASSYSVGASISPLHF. The CDR3 DNA reads TGTGCCAGCAGTTACTCTGTGGGCGCCAGCATTTCACCCCTCCACTTT.

The CDR3 DNA reads as TGTGCCAGCAGTTTGCGGGGGCGGAACACTGAAGCTTTCTTT. Protein product: CASSLRGRNTEAFF. The chain uses TRBV28 and TRBJ1-1; a possible D gene is TRBD1 (6 bases). V was trimmed by 3 bases and J by 1 base, leaving 9 bases between them. Germline-derived CDR1 and CDR2 are MDHEN and SYDVKM. The CDR3 is 14 amino acids.

This clone has a single count. This chain joins TRBV12-3 or TRBV12-4 and TRBJ1-1; D is possibly TRBD1 (5 bases). The CDR3 spans 12 residues. Deletions cut 5 bases from V and 7 bases from J, with 11 bases between. The CDR3 nucleotides read TGTGCCAGCAGTCCGGGACTTTATGAAGCTTTCTTT. This codes for CASSPGLYEAFF.

The chain combines TRBV11-2 with TRBJ1-1; 7 bases map to TRBD1. J gave up 2 bases and V 5 bases, and 11 bases lay outside the gene matches. The V gene's germline CDR1 is SGHAT and CDR2 FQNNGV. The CDR3 has 16 amino acids. The CDR3 protein is CASSPGQTILNTEAFF. For the CDR3, the DNA is TGTGCCAGCAGCCCGGGACAGACCATACTTAACACTGAAGCTTTCTTT.

J is TRBJ2-5 and V is TRBV19, with 8 bases that match TRBD2. With 4 bases clipped from V and 5 bases from J, the junction kept 3 bases outside the gene matches. CDR3 length equals 13 residues. CDR1 and CDR2 (germline): LNHDA, SQIVND (reference sequence). CDR3 nucleotide sequence: TGTGCCAGTAGTAATATAGCGGGGGAGACCCAGTACTTC. Residues: CASSNIAGETQYF. Looking up the rest from reference TRBV19 and TRBJ2-5 gives the full variable domain: DGGITQSPKYLFRKEGQNVTLSCEQNLNHDAMYWYRQDPGQGLRLIYYSQIVNDFQKGDIAEGYSVSREKKESFPLTVTSAQKNPTAFYLCASSNIAGETQYFGPGTRLLVL.

This sequence joins TRBV11-3 and TRBJ2-2; weak D call: TRBD2 (6 bases). V was clipped by 5 bases and J by 4 bases, with 17 bases between them. There are 16 residues in the CDR3. Germline CDR1 and CDR2: SGHNT and YENEEA. The CDR3 here is CASSPRVAGSTGELFF. The DNA of the CDR3 is TGTGCCAGCAGCCCTCGAGTTGCGGGGAGCACCGGGGAGCTGTTTTTT.

The chain joins TRBV28 to TRBJ1-2, with TRBD1 as a possible D gene (6 bases). V was trimmed by 6 bases and J by 0 bases, leaving 17 bases between them. The CDR3 is 16 residues long. Germline loops: CDR1 MDHEN, CDR2 SYDVKM. CDR3 sequence (DNA): TGTGCCAGCAGCACCTCCGGGACAACTGCTAACTATGGCTACACCTTC. Its translation is CASSTSGTTANYGYTF.